This T cell receptor (beta chain) was captured in a study of T cells in Graves' hyperthyroidism and ophthalmopathy. Study-wide results and limits: Stable hyperthyroidism was told apart from ophthalmopathy by a model built on 13 V-J features.

The CDR3 length is 15 residues. Germline CDR1 and CDR2: SGHVS and FQNEAQ. V lost 2 bases to trimming and J lost 2 bases, with 12 bases between them. With regard to this clonotype: Antigen: not known.

The TCR beta CDR3 regions underwent amplification using RNA transcripts as the source. HTBI primers drove first-round RT-PCR of the TCR CDR3. Each CDR3 protein is one row after TCRdb ran MiXCR on the multiplex PCR reads. In the table there are about 700,000 distinct CDR3 sequences, nearly 45% of which are singletons. The clonotype originates from an adult man with Graves' disease, either hyperthyroidism or ophthalmopathy (not recorded which). The source material was peripheral blood or thyroid tissue (not recorded which). This chain connects TRBV7-8 to TRBJ1-1; tentative D call: TRBD1 (6 bases). The CDR3 DNA reads TGTGCCAGCAGCTTAACAGGGTCGGGAAACACTGAAGCTTTCTTT. The encoded protein is CASSLTGSGNTEAFF.